One sample yielded the 11 T cell receptor beta chains listed below, sequenced in a study of response to subunit inactivated influenza vaccine. TCRdb passed the RT-PCR reads through MiXCR, listing each CDR3 protein once. This sample has 610,000 or so distinct CDR3 sequences, with 11% to 15% found just once. The sample in question was PBMCs from blood, obtained less than 13 days after vaccination. These receptors were obtained from a man between 45 and 60 years old who received an inactivated influenza vaccine.

V and J are TRBV24-1 and TRBJ2-5; D remains ambiguous. Trimming cost V 4 bases and J 6 bases, with 5 bases left between them. This CDR3 spans 11 amino acids. Per germline, CDR1 KGHDR and CDR2 SFDVKD. As DNA, the CDR3 is TGTGCCACCAGTGAAGCGAAGACCCAGTACTTC. Protein: CATSEAKTQYF.

The chain joins TRBV24-1 to TRBJ2-3, with D tentatively TRBD2 (7 bases). With 2 bases removed from V and 2 bases from J, the gap between germline ends came to 16 bases. Germline CDR1 and CDR2: KGHDR and SFDVKD. The CDR3 loop spans 17 amino acids. CDR3 in amino acids: CATSDSQEGGYTDTQYF. In nucleotides, the CDR3 is TGTGCCACCAGTGATTCCCAGGAGGGGGGGTACACAGATACGCAGTATTTT.

This clonotype showed up just a few times. DNA of the CDR3: TGTGCCAGCAGTTCTCATCCCCCAGGGCCTAATTCACCCCTCCACTTT. It yields the protein CASSSHPPGPNSPLHF. V is TRBV27 and J is TRBJ1-6; tentatively, D is TRBD1 (5 bases). From germline, CDR1 is MNHEY and CDR2 SMNVEV (reference sequence). Trimming shortened V by 4 bases and J by 6 bases, and 16 bases separated the two germline ends. This CDR3 is 16 amino acids long.

This clonotype was counted many times. The V gene is TRBV20-1, the J gene TRBJ1-3; D call uncertain. V lost 0 bases and J lost 0, with 6 bases in between. CDR3 length: 14 residues. From germline, CDR1 is DFQATT and CDR2 SNEGSKA (reference sequence). The CDR3 protein is CSARDPGSGNTIYF. CDR3 sequence (DNA): TGCAGTGCTAGAGATCCAGGCTCTGGAAACACCATATATTTT.

The genes are TRBV11-2 and TRBJ2-1; 13 bases are shared with TRBD2. From germline, CDR1 is SGHAT and CDR2 FQNNGV. CDR3 size: 17 residues. Unmatched junction bases numbered 9, after V lost 5 bases and J lost 5 bases. The CDR3 region has the DNA TGTGCCAGCAGCCGACGACTAGCGGGGGGCCGGAACAATGAGCAGTTCTTC. Its translation: CASSRRLAGGRNNEQFF.

The genes are TRBV12-3 or TRBV12-4 and TRBJ2-4; D assignment may be TRBD1 or TRBD2 (5 bases each). Trimming removed 1 base from V and 4 bases from J, with 5 bases in between. CDR3 size: 13 residues. CDR3: CASSLGGKNIQYF. CDR3 in DNA: TGTGCCAGCAGTTTAGGGGGGAAAAACATTCAGTACTTC.

This clonotype was counted only a few times. The V gene is TRBV20-1, the J gene TRBJ2-3; possibly TRBD2 for D (6 bases). This CDR3 spans 17 amino acids. The V gene's germline CDR1 is DFQATT and CDR2 SNEGSKA (reference sequence). V shed 1 base and J shed 8 bases, with 25 bases lying between them. CDR3: CSARGLLLAGSETTQYF. The DNA of the CDR3 is TGCAGTGCTAGAGGTCTCCTCTTGGCGGGAAGCGAAACTACGCAGTATTTT.

This clonotype was seen at least ten times. The chain uses TRBV4-2 and TRBJ2-7; 8 nucleotides line up with TRBD2. CDR3 length: 14 residues. Germline CDR1 and CDR2: LGHNA and YNFKEQ. Unmatched junction bases numbered 5, after V lost 0 bases and J lost 7 bases. CDR3 protein: CASSQDGLAGEQYF. The CDR3 coding sequence is TGTGCCAGCAGCCAAGATGGACTAGCCGGAGAGCAGTACTTC.

This clonotype was seen repeatedly, ten times or more. For the CDR3, the DNA is TGCGCCAGCAGCTTGGAGACACAGGACACAGATACGCAGTATTTT. As protein: CASSLETQDTDTQYF. This sequence joins TRBV5-1 and TRBJ2-3, with D possibly TRBD1 on 5 matching bases. The germline gives CDR1 SGHRS, CDR2 YFSETQ. The CDR3 has 15 amino acids. The V gene lost 0 bases and the J gene lost 2 bases, with 10 bases spanning the gap.

The V and J genes are TRBV7-2 and TRBJ1-1, with D perhaps TRBD1 (6 bases). Germline V lookup: CDR1 SGHTA, CDR2 FQGNSA. V was cut by 1 base and J by 5 bases, with 11 bases left in between. The CDR3 is made up of 14 amino acids. Written as DNA, the CDR3 is TGTGCCAGCAGCTTAGAAACAGGGAAGACTGAAGCTTTCTTT. Encoded protein: CASSLETGKTEAFF.

The chain couples TRBV5-1 to TRBJ2-2; D possibly corresponds to TRBD2 (5 bases). Trimming removed 0 bases at V and 6 bases at J, with 9 bases between. The CDR3 runs to 14 residues. Germline V gene lookup returns CDR1 SGHRS and CDR2 YFSETQ. CDR3 in DNA: TGCGCCAGCAGCTTGGGGACTCAGCCCGGGGAGCTGTTTTTT. It is translated as CASSLGTQPGELFF.